This T cell receptor beta chain is from a study of CD8+ T cells in alopecia areata. Broader study findings: Lesional scalp displayed greater clonality than normal scalp, most notably in alopecia totalis/universalis.

Noted treatment: oral pan-JAK inhibitor, 5-10 mg twice daily. Trimming cost V 4 bases and J 7 bases, with 23 bases left between them. CDR1 is MNHNS, CDR2 SASEGT, per germline. The CDR3 has 18 amino acids. RNA extraction was followed by reverse transcription into cDNA, which acted as the sequencing template. The assay was immunoSEQ multiplex PCR, and TCRdb's table has in-frame clones only and misses some. The sample holds hundreds of thousands of clones, over 45% seen once. Concerning this clone itself: The antigen is unknown.

The source material was CD4+ T cells sorted from blood, sampled at approximately week 51, from a patient treated with tofacitinib. This clonotype was sampled from a human donor with alopecia areata. V is TRBV6-1 and J is TRBJ1-6; the D gene is possibly TRBD1 (5 bases). CDR3 sequence: CASSGGTGTTMGNSPLHF. The CDR3 DNA reads TGTGCCAGCAGTGGGGGAACCGGGACGACCATGGGGAATTCACCCCTCCACTTT.